Listed below are T cell receptor beta chains from one sample, sequenced in a study of breast tumors, draining lymph nodes, adjacent tissues. One entry per CDR3 protein, called by TCRdb with MiXCR from the multiplex PCR reads. Among approximately 22,000 distinct CDR3 sequences listed, roughly 55% were seen once. Sequenced material: breast tumor tissue. The receptor source for this set is a female donor with breast cancer. Some clones in this sample may be carry-over from other donors' samples. The CDR3 runs from the conserved cysteine through the conserved F or W. The D gene is left open where the match is weak. Where a row states a size, it is once, few, many or the class of an expanded clone; other rows omit it.

NA	TRBV7-2	NA	TRBJ2-5	TGTGCCAGCAGCGCCGGGATTTTTCAAGAGACCCAGTACTTC	CASSAGIFQETQYF
few	TRBV5-8	TRBD2	TRBJ2-3	TGTGCCAGCACCAATCTAGCGGGAGGGATCACAGATACGCAGTATTTT	CASTNLAGGITDTQYF
NA	TRBV7-9	NA	TRBJ2-5	TGTGCCAGCAGCTCAAACAAATTCGCGGAGGGCCTTGGGGAGACCCAGTACTTC	CASSSNKFAEGLGETQYF
NA	TRBV20-1	TRBD1	TRBJ1-6	TGCAGTGCTAGAGGGACAGGGGGTTCACCCCTCCACTTT	CSARGTGGSPLHF
NA	TRBV20-1	NA	TRBJ1-6	TGCAGTGCTGGGGACACGAGATATTCACCCCTCCACTTT	CSAGDTRYSPLHF
few	TRBV20-1	TRBD1	TRBJ2-1	TGCAGTGCTAGAGCTCGGGACAGGGTATCAAGTACCAATGGGCAGTTCTTC	CSARARDRVSSTNGQFF
many	TRBV5-1	NA	TRBJ2-1	TGCGCCAGCAGCTTGGACGGGGGCAAAGGGAATGAGCAGTTCTTC	CASSLDGGKGNEQFF
NA	TRBV24-1	NA	TRBJ2-1	TGTGCCACCAGTGATCTTGGACAGGAGCAGTTCTTC	CATSDLGQEQFF
NA	TRBV30	NA	TRBJ1-5	TGTGCCTGGAGTCGGCACGTCGATCAGCCCCAGCATTTT	CAWSRHVDQPQHF
NA	TRBV20-1	TRBD2	TRBJ2-1	TGCAGTGCGGGAGGACTAGCGGGTGATGAGCAGTTCTTC	CSAGGLAGDEQFF
NA	TRBV5-4	TRBD2	TRBJ2-7	TGTGCCAGCAGCCCGAGCGGGAGCCCCAACTACGAGCAGTACTTC	CASSPSGSPNYEQYF